This T cell receptor (beta chain) was captured by sequencing in a study of CD8+ T cells in alopecia areata. V shed 1 base and J shed 1 base, with 13 bases lying between them. The CDR3 spans 15 residues. Germline CDR1 reads GTSNPN; CDR2 reads SVGIG (reference sequence). Stated treatment: oral pan-JAK inhibitor, 5-10 mg twice daily. In each case, RNA was isolated and then reverse transcribed into cDNA as the sequencing template. TCRdb's table, derived via immunoSEQ multiplex PCR, lists solely in-frame clones and lacks some. The sample yields about 220,000 clones, about 58% seen once. This TCR derives from a human donor with alopecia areata. The specimen was CD4+ T cells sorted from blood, collected at week 4, from a patient treated with tofacitinib. The V call is TRBV30, the J call TRBJ1-1; D unresolved. This chain's CDR3 is CAWSGVRSKNTEAFF. The DNA for the CDR3 is TGTGCCTGGAGTGGGGTGAGAAGTAAGAACACTGAAGCTTTCTTT.